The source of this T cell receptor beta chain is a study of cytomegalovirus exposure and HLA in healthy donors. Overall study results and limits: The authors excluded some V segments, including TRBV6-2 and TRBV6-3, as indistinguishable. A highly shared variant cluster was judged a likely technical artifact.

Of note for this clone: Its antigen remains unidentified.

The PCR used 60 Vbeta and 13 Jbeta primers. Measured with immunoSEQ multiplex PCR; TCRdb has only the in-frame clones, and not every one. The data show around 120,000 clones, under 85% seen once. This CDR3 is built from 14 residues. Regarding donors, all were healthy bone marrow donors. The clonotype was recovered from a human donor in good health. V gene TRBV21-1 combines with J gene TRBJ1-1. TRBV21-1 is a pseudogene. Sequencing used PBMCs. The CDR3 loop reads CASSKGGTKDEAFF. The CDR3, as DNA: TGTGCCAGCAGCAAGGGCGGGACGAAAGATGAAGCTTTCTTT.